A selection of T cell receptor beta chains follows, all from one sample in a study of T cells after yellow fever vaccination. From the 5' RACE reads, TCRdb called clonotypes with MiXCR, one entry per CDR3 protein. The sample has approximately 550,000 distinct CDR3 sequences; around an eighth are singletons. Sample: PBMCs, taken on the day of the yellow fever booster vaccination. The receptors originated from a young man who received the YFV17D yellow fever vaccine. CDR3s include the opening cysteine and the closing phenylalanine or tryptophan. The D gene is left open where the match is weak. For some rows the clone size is stated as once, few or many, or as a class when expanded; others skip it.

v_call	d_call	clone_size	j_call	cdr3_nt	cdr3_aa
TRBV5-1	TRBD2	NA	TRBJ2-1	TGCGCCAGCAGCCCCGGCGGCCGGGGGGGTGTACAGAATGAGCAGTTCTTC	CASSPGGRGGVQNEQFF
TRBV11-1	TRBD2	few	TRBJ2-4	TGTGCCAGCAGTCTATTCCGGACTAGCGGGAACCTAGCCAAAAACATTCAGTACTTC	CASSLFRTSGNLAKNIQYF
TRBV12-3/TRBV12-4	NA	NA	TRBJ2-6	TGTGCCAGCAGTCGAATGGGGGCCAACGTCCTGACTTTC	CASSRMGANVLTF
TRBV7-8	NA	few	TRBJ1-1	TGTGCCAGCACCCTCGCAGGGAGGAACACTGAAGCTTTCTTT	CASTLAGRNTEAFF
TRBV29-1	TRBD1	few	TRBJ2-7	TGCAGCGGTGGGGACAGGGCCTACGAGCAGTACTTC	CSGGDRAYEQYF
TRBV19	TRBD2	NA	TRBJ2-1	TGTGCCAGTAGTAGCCCTCGGACTAGCGGGACTTACAATGAGCAGTTCTTC	CASSSPRTSGTYNEQFF
TRBV9	TRBD2	NA	TRBJ2-1	TGTGCCAGCAGCGGACGGGGTGTGGGACTTTGGGAGCGGGGCAACAATGAGCAGTTCTTC	CASSGRGVGLWERGNNEQFF
TRBV6-1	NA	few	TRBJ1-1	TGTGCCGGTCGTCCAGGGATGGGCACTGAAGCTTTCTTT	CAGRPGMGTEAFF
TRBV9	NA	NA	TRBJ2-5	TGTGCCAGCAGCGAGGACCCCGGGATCTACAAAGAGACCCAGTACTTC	CASSEDPGIYKETQYF
TRBV20-1	NA	NA	TRBJ2-1	TGCAGTGCTAGAGCCGCGAGGGACCCTGCCCACGATGAGCAGTTCTTC	CSARAARDPAHDEQFF
TRBV12-5	TRBD1	few	TRBJ2-2	TGTGCTAGTGGTTTCTCGACAGGGTCGGACACCGGGGAGCTGTTTTTT	CASGFSTGSDTGELFF
TRBV27	NA	NA	TRBJ2-3	TGTGCCAGCAGTTTCACCCCGGGAGATACGCAGTATTTT	CASSFTPGDTQYF
TRBV19	NA	few	TRBJ2-7	TGTGCCAGTAGTACCAGGGACTTCTGGGGGCAGTACTTC	CASSTRDFWGQYF
TRBV28	NA	NA	TRBJ1-1	TGTGCCAGCAGTTTCCAACTCCTCAGGGGTGAAGCTTTCTTT	CASSFQLLRGEAFF
TRBV20-1	NA	few	TRBJ2-1	TGCAGTGCAGGACAGCGCGATGAGCAGTTCTTC	CSAGQRDEQFF
TRBV7-2	TRBD1	NA	TRBJ1-3	TGTGCCAGCAGCGGCAGGGACAGCTCTGGAAACACCATATATTTT	CASSGRDSSGNTIYF
TRBV12-3/TRBV12-4	NA	few	TRBJ2-2	TGTGCCAGCAGATATGGGACGGCGAACACCGGGGAGCTGTTTTTT	CASRYGTANTGELFF
TRBV9	NA	NA	TRBJ2-2	TGTGCCAGCAGGGGAGCGGGCACCACGAACACCGGGGAGCTGTTTTTT	CASRGAGTTNTGELFF
TRBV3-1	NA	NA	TRBJ2-2	TGTGCCAGCAGCCAAGCTCGGCAGACCTACGGGGAGCTGTTTTTT	CASSQARQTYGELFF
TRBV6-1	TRBD2	few	TRBJ2-5	TGTGCCAGCATCCCTGCTAGCGGGAGCGTAGAGACCCAGTACTTC	CASIPASGSVETQYF
TRBV20-1	TRBD2	NA	TRBJ2-1	TGCAGTGCGAGAGCCCGGAGCGGGGGACTTCACAATGAGCAGTTCTTC	CSARARSGGLHNEQFF
TRBV29-1	NA	NA	TRBJ2-7	TGCAGCGTTGAAGATTCACCCAAGCAGTACTTC	CSVEDSPKQYF
TRBV12-3/TRBV12-4	NA	few	TRBJ2-2	TGTGCCAGCAGTTTAAAGCGCTTAGGCCACACCGGGGAGCTGTTTTTT	CASSLKRLGHTGELFF
TRBV18	NA	NA	TRBJ2-4	TGTGCCAGCTCACCTTATAGTGCCAAGGACGTAAACATTCAGTACTTC	CASSPYSAKDVNIQYF
TRBV12-3/TRBV12-4	NA	NA	TRBJ2-3	TGTGCCAGCAGTTTAAGGGGCGTGGCGGGACCAGATACGCAGTATTTT	CASSLRGVAGPDTQYF
TRBV10-3	NA	NA	TRBJ2-7	TGTGCCATCACCAAAGGAGGGGAGCAGTACTTC	CAITKGGEQYF
TRBV28	TRBD1	few	TRBJ1-2	TGTGCCAGCAGCACAGGACAGGGGTATGGCTACACCTTC	CASSTGQGYGYTF
TRBV19	NA	NA	TRBJ2-2	TGTGCCAGTACCCCATCTTCACAGGAGGTGATCGGGGAGCTGTTTTTT	CASTPSSQEVIGELFF
TRBV11-2	TRBD1	NA	TRBJ2-7	TGTGCCAGCAGCACAAGACAGGGCGGCTGGGAGCAGTACTTC	CASSTRQGGWEQYF
TRBV5-1	NA	few	TRBJ2-6	TGCGCCAGCATGGAGGGGCTAGGTGGGGCCAACGTCCTGACTTTC	CASMEGLGGANVLTF
TRBV7-9	TRBD2	few	TRBJ2-2	TGTGCCAGCAGCCCCCGACTAGCGGGAGGCAACACCGGGGAGCTGTTTTTT	CASSPRLAGGNTGELFF
TRBV18	NA	once	TRBJ1-4	TGTGCCAGCTCACCAAATCTCAGCGCAGCTAATGAAAAACTGTTTTTT	CASSPNLSAANEKLFF
TRBV20-1	NA	few	TRBJ1-2	TGCAGTGGGACAACCCCTAACTATGGCTACACCTTC	CSGTTPNYGYTF
TRBV29-1	NA	NA	TRBJ2-3	TGCAGCGTTGAAGGCGGGATTACAGATACGCAGTATTTT	CSVEGGITDTQYF
TRBV12-3/TRBV12-4	NA	many	TRBJ2-2	TGTGCCAGCAGTTTTCGCGGGGCGAACACCGGGGAGCTGTTTTTT	CASSFRGANTGELFF
TRBV18	NA	many	TRBJ1-1	TGTGCCAGCTCACCCCAGAAGAACACTGAAGCTTTCTTT	CASSPQKNTEAFF
TRBV20-1	TRBD2	NA	TRBJ2-5	TGCAGTGCTAGAGGACTAGCGGGCCAAGAGACCCAGTACTTC	CSARGLAGQETQYF
TRBV20-1	TRBD1	NA	TRBJ1-6	TGCAGTGCTGGGACCGGGACAGCCAATTCACCCCTCCACTTT	CSAGTGTANSPLHF
TRBV20-1	NA	few	TRBJ2-7	TGCAGTGCTAGAGAACCCGCACAAACCTACGAGCAGTACTTC	CSAREPAQTYEQYF
TRBV6-4	TRBD2	NA	TRBJ2-3	TGTGCCAGCAGTGACTCTAGCGGGAGGGCAGATACGCAGTATTTT	CASSDSSGRADTQYF
TRBV29-1	NA	few	TRBJ2-7	TGCAGCGTTGCGGACTCGTTCTTCGAGCAGTACTTC	CSVADSFFEQYF
TRBV29-1	TRBD1	NA	TRBJ1-2	TGCAGCGTCCTACAGGGGGAATATGGCTACACTTTC	CSVLQGEYGYTF
TRBV7-9	NA	NA	TRBJ2-5	TGTGCCAGCAGACTAGCTACAGACAAAGAGACCCAGTACTTC	CASRLATDKETQYF
TRBV18	NA	few	TRBJ2-1	TGTGCCAGCTCAATTATTACCTACAATGAGCAGTTCTTC	CASSIITYNEQFF
TRBV11-2	TRBD2	NA	TRBJ2-1	TGTGCCAGCAGCGGGAGTGCGGGATACGTCCTGGGACTAGCGGGACATGAGCAGTTCTTC	CASSGSAGYVLGLAGHEQFF
TRBV3-1	TRBD1	NA	TRBJ1-5	TGTGCCAGCAGCCATCCTCAGGGGGCCCCTTCTCAGCCCCAGCATTTT	CASSHPQGAPSQPQHF
TRBV7-6	TRBD2	NA	TRBJ2-1	TGTGCCAGCAGCTTGACTAGCGGGAGAACGTTGTATGAGCAGTTCTTC	CASSLTSGRTLYEQFF
TRBV28	NA	NA	TRBJ2-3	TGTGCCAGCCCCAATTCCGGGACTCCGAGCACAGATACGCAGTATTTT	CASPNSGTPSTDTQYF
TRBV9	TRBD2	many	TRBJ2-3	TGTGCCAGCACCCCTAGCGGGAGAACGGATACGCAGTATTTT	CASTPSGRTDTQYF
TRBV20-1	TRBD1	few	TRBJ2-3	TGCAGTGCTAGACCGACAGGGGGGGATACGCAGTATTTT	CSARPTGGDTQYF
TRBV12-3/TRBV12-4	TRBD2	few	TRBJ2-4	TGTGCCAGCAATTGGGGCTGGGTCAAGCGGGAGGGCCTAGCCAAAAACATTCAGTACTTC	CASNWGWVKREGLAKNIQYF
TRBV4-3	TRBD2	few	TRBJ2-1	TGCGCCAGCAGGGAAGCCGTTGGGACTAAGTTATTCTTC	CASREAVGTKLFF
TRBV9	NA	many	TRBJ2-2	TGTGCCAGCAGCGAAGGGCAGAACACCGGGGAGCTGTTTTTT	CASSEGQNTGELFF
TRBV18	NA	NA	TRBJ2-3	TGTGCCAGCTCACCACCGGCAGTGAGCACAGATACGCAGTATTTT	CASSPPAVSTDTQYF
TRBV4-3	TRBD2	NA	TRBJ2-1	TGCGCCAGCAGCCAAGGACTAGCGGGAGTAGGGGCTCCTGGCAATGAGCAGTTCTTC	CASSQGLAGVGAPGNEQFF
TRBV3-1	NA	NA	TRBJ2-5	TGTGCCAGCAGCCAAGACCCCTCGGCGGATACCCAGTACTTC	CASSQDPSADTQYF
TRBV12-3/TRBV12-4	TRBD2	NA	TRBJ2-1	TGTGCCAGCAGTCCGACTAGCGGGGGTGACGATGAGCAGTTCTTC	CASSPTSGGDDEQFF
TRBV10-2	NA	NA	TRBJ2-2	TGCGCCAGCAATGTCGATGAGGGAAACACCGGGGAGCTGTTTTTT	CASNVDEGNTGELFF
TRBV7-2	NA	few	TRBJ2-1	TGTGCCAGCAGCTTAGGGGACTGGGTTGAGCAGTTCTTC	CASSLGDWVEQFF